These 27 T cell receptor beta chains were all obtained from the same sample, sequenced in a study of human T cells and chemical hapten exposure. Time point denoted: patch test 1, 2 weeks after DPC sensitization. Noted treatment: therapeutic diphenylcyclopropenone sensitization with weekly scalp DPC. TCRdb reprocessed the RACE reads with MiXCR, giving one entry per CDR3 protein. The data hold about 380,000 distinct CDR3 sequences, with more than 4.5% observed a single time. Sequences were derived from whole blood, sampled in connection with sensitization to the hapten diphenylcyclopropenone (DPC). The receptors here all came from a woman in her 50s with alopecia areata. Some clones in this sample may be carry-over from other donors' samples.

In its sample, this clonotype was seen many times. The chain joins TRBV5-1 to TRBJ2-2; the match to TRBD2 covers 14 bases. V trimming: 4 bases; J trimming: 3 bases; junction bases outside the gene matches: 5. The CDR3 loop spans 17 amino acids. Germline CDR1 SGHRS, CDR2 YFSETQ. The CDR3 protein is CASSGGLAGEDTGELFF. The CDR3 DNA follows: TGCGCCAGCAGCGGGGGACTAGCGGGAGAGGACACCGGGGAGCTGTTTTTT.

This clonotype was seen many times. The rearrangement uses TRBV19 and TRBJ2-2; 7 bases map to TRBD1. The CDR3 extends over 16 amino acids. Trimming cost V 6 bases and J 4 bases; bases outside gene matches: 11. CDR1 LNHDA and CDR2 SQIVND come from the germline V gene (reference sequence). CDR3 loop: CASRPEDRRITGELFF. In nucleotides, the CDR3 is TGTGCCAGTAGGCCCGAGGACAGGCGAATCACCGGGGAGCTGTTTTTT.

This clonotype appeared many times. The junction does not match germline at one end; this may be a read error. The V gene is TRBV29-1, the J gene TRBJ1-2, with D perhaps TRBD1 (5 bases). CDR1 is SQVTM and CDR2 is ANQGSEA in the germline V gene. The length of the CDR3 is 8 residues. DNA of the CDR3: TGCAGCGTTGAATTTGGGGGTTTC. This codes for CSVEFGGF.

This clonotype was seen ten or more times. The chain couples TRBV10-3 to TRBJ2-7; 10 bases map to TRBD2. The CDR3 extends over 13 amino acids. Germline CDR1 is ENHRY and CDR2 is SYGVKD. V lost 6 bases, J lost 4 bases, and 3 bases stayed unmatched. CDR3 protein: CAIREAGGYEQYF. The CDR3, as DNA: TGTGCCATCAGGGAAGCGGGGGGGTACGAGCAGTACTTC.

This clonotype was observed many times. This chain connects TRBV28 to TRBJ2-3; 8 nucleotides line up with TRBD1. Trimming removed 5 bases from V and 2 bases from J; junction bases left unmatched: 15. The CDR3 is 18 residues long. Germline values: CDR1 MDHEN, CDR2 SYDVKM. CDR3 in DNA: TGTGCCAGCAGTCGTCAGGGGGCCTGGGGAGAGAACACAGATACGCAGTATTTT. Residues: CASSRQGAWGENTDTQYF.

The J gene is TRBJ2-7, the V gene TRBV7-9; D gene ambiguous. With 4 bases removed from V and 7 bases from J, the gap between germline ends came to 20 bases. Germline V lookup: CDR1 SEHNR, CDR2 FQNEAQ (reference sequence). The CDR3 loop spans 15 amino acids. The CDR3 bases are TGTGCCAGCAGCTCAGAAACGACCCCCTCGAGGGAGCAGTACTTC. As protein: CASSSETTPSREQYF.

This clonotype was counted many times. The J gene is TRBJ1-6, the V gene TRBV28, with 8 bases aligning to TRBD1. The CDR3 is made up of 15 amino acids. The ends lost 5 bases at V and 4 bases at J; junction bases unmatched: 4. Germline V gene lookup returns CDR1 MDHEN and CDR2 SYDVKM. CDR3 sequence: CASSGGQAYNSPLHF. The CDR3 nucleotides are TGTGCCAGCAGTGGGGGACAGGCTTATAATTCACCCCTCCACTTT.

V gene TRBV5-4 combines with J gene TRBJ2-6; D remains ambiguous. The CDR3 has 11 amino acids. The germline CDR1 and CDR2 sequences are SGHNT and YYREEE (reference sequence). Trimming cost V 8 bases and J 4 bases, with 4 bases left between them. In DNA, the CDR3 is TGTGCCAGTAGGGGGGCCAACGTCCTGACTTTC. Translation: CASRGANVLTF.

There are many counts of this clonotype. This chain uses TRBV7-6 with TRBJ2-1; 10 bases match TRBD2. The germline V gene encodes CDR1 SGHVS and CDR2 FNYEAQ. The CDR3 is 14 residues long. V was clipped by 5 bases and J by 15 bases; unmatched bases: 13. The CDR3 DNA reads as TGTGCCAGCAGCCAAGATTTGGCCGGGACTAGCGCGTTCTTC. This encodes CASSQDLAGTSAFF.

J is TRBJ2-1 and V is TRBV6-2 or TRBV6-3; the D gene is possibly TRBD2 (5 bases). Trimming left V 6 bases short and J 15 bases short, with 18 bases between. CDR1 is MNHEY and CDR2 is SVGEGT in the germline V gene. The CDR3 runs to 12 residues. This CDR3 is CASSRAVPHAFF. CDR3 nucleotides: TGTGCCAGCAGCCGAGCGGTACCCCACGCGTTCTTC.

This clonotype was counted at least ten times. The CDR3 nucleotides read TGTGCCAGCAGTATTGGGGGCGCGACCTACGAGCAGTACTTC. Translating it yields CASSIGGATYEQYF. V and J are TRBV9 and TRBJ2-7; D may be TRBD1 (6 bases). V was shortened by 5 bases and J by 2 bases, with 14 bases between the two germline ends. The CDR3 consists of 14 residues. Germline V CDR1 and CDR2: SGDLS, YYNGEE.

In its sample, this clonotype was seen many times. The rearrangement links TRBV6-2 or TRBV6-3 to TRBJ1-5; D is ambiguous. The CDR3 consists of 14 residues. V lost 6 bases to trimming and J lost 0 bases, with 9 bases between them. Per the germline V gene, CDR1 is MNHEY and CDR2 is SVGEGT. The CDR3 here is CASRPPHSNQPQHF. CDR3 DNA: TGTGCCAGCAGACCGCCCCATAGCAATCAGCCCCAGCATTTT.

This clonotype was seen ten or more times. The V gene is TRBV29-1, the J gene TRBJ2-2; 8 nucleotides agree with TRBD1. CDR3 length: 17 residues. CDR1 and CDR2 (germline): SQVTM, ANQGSEA. Trimming at V came to 0 bases and at J to 5 bases, leaving 11 bases not matched to a gene. CDR3 DNA: TGCAGCGTTGAAGATGGCGTGAGTCAGGGGGCAACCGGGGAGCTGTTTTTT. Its protein product is CSVEDGVSQGATGELFF.

The chain carries TRBV5-1 and TRBJ1-1, with D tentatively TRBD1 (5 bases). The CDR3 spans 14 residues. Germline assignment: CDR1 SGHRS and CDR2 YFSETQ. Trimming took 6 bases from V and 5 from J, leaving 17 bases between them. The CDR3 spells CASNRGDRGTEAFF. The CDR3 nucleotides read TGCGCCAGCAATCGAGGGGATAGAGGGACTGAAGCTTTCTTT. Full variable domain (missing parts from reference TRBV5-1 and TRBJ1-1): KAGVTQTPRYLIKTRGQQVTLSCSPISGHRSVSWYQQTPGQGLQFLFEYFSETQRNKGNFPGRFSGRQFSNSRSEMNVSTLELGDSALYLCASNRGDRGTEAFFGQGTRLTVV.

This clonotype was seen many times. The chain combines TRBV30 with TRBJ2-3; 10 bases agree with TRBD2. V shed 4 bases and J 3 bases; nucleotides not matched to a gene: 4. CDR3 length: 14 residues. Germline V CDR1 and CDR2: GTSNPN, SVGIG (reference sequence). The CDR3 here is CAWNQLAGTDTQYF. CDR3 sequence (DNA): TGTGCCTGGAACCAACTAGCGGGGACAGATACGCAGTATTTT.

This clonotype was observed many times. The rearrangement links TRBV28 to TRBJ2-1; possible D gene TRBD1, 6 bases. CDR1 MDHEN and CDR2 SYDVKM come from the germline V gene. CDR3 size: 15 residues. Deletions cut 5 bases from V and 0 bases from J, with 11 bases between. The CDR3 bases are TGTGCCAGCAGTGTGGACAGTAGCTCCTACAATGAGCAGTTCTTC. The encoded protein is CASSVDSSSYNEQFF.

This clonotype was seen many times. The V gene is TRBV6-4, the J gene TRBJ2-5; 9 bases align to TRBD2. CDR1 is MRHNA, CDR2 SNTAGT, per germline. The CDR3 has 17 residues. The trim removed 6 bases at V and 1 base at J, leaving 12 bases unmatched. The CDR3 sequence is CASRRREELAGQETQYF. CDR3 sequence (DNA): TGTGCCAGCAGGAGGAGGGAGGAACTAGCGGGCCAAGAGACCCAGTACTTC.

This clonotype was seen many times. The genes are TRBV11-2 and TRBJ1-1; no clear D gene. The V end was cut by 0 bases, the J end by 1 base, with 12 bases between. CDR3 length: 16 amino acids. Germline V lookup: CDR1 SGHAT, CDR2 FQNNGV. The CDR3 region is CASSLDGAAANTEAFF. The CDR3 DNA sequence: TGTGCCAGCAGCTTAGATGGAGCGGCAGCGAACACTGAAGCTTTCTTT.

The rearrangement uses TRBV20-1 and TRBJ1-5; possible D gene TRBD1, 6 bases. Germline V CDR1 and CDR2: DFQATT, SNEGSKA (reference sequence). V lost 2 bases to trimming and J lost 7 bases, with 15 bases between them. This CDR3 region has 14 residues. The CDR3 DNA reads as TGCAGTGCTAGATCGGGGGCTTCGGGGCAGCCCCAGCATTTT. Its translation is CSARSGASGQPQHF.

The V and J genes are TRBV18 and TRBJ1-4; 8 positions match TRBD1. Trimming cost V 2 bases and J 8 bases; bases outside gene matches: 7. The CDR3 contains 15 residues. Per germline, CDR1 KGHSH and CDR2 LQKENI. The CDR3 DNA follows: TGTGCCAGCTCACCAGACCAGGGGGCCTCAGAAAAACTGTTTTTT. Translated: CASSPDQGASEKLFF.

In its sample, this clonotype was seen many times. The chain recombines TRBV12-3 or TRBV12-4 with TRBJ2-7, with D unresolved. The CDR3 sequence is 11 residues long. The V and J ends lost 3 bases and 6 bases respectively, with 6 bases between them. CDR3 region: CASSFIREQYF. In DNA form, the CDR3 reads TGTGCCAGCAGTTTTATCCGCGAGCAGTACTTC.

Many counts were recorded for this clonotype. The chain joins TRBV28 to TRBJ1-1, with D tentatively TRBD1 (6 bases). The CDR3 spans 13 residues. Germline V gene data show CDR1 as MDHEN and CDR2 as SYDVKM. V lost 7 bases and J 4 bases, leaving 13 bases between the germline ends. This CDR3 is CASKAGVSTEAFF. CDR3 DNA: TGTGCCAGCAAGGCAGGGGTGAGCACTGAAGCTTTCTTT.

This clonotype was recorded many times. This chain connects TRBV7-7 to TRBJ1-5; the D gene is possibly TRBD1 (5 bases). Per germline, CDR1 SSHAT and CDR2 FNYEAQ (reference sequence). V shed 5 bases and J shed 0 bases, with 14 bases lying between them. The CDR3 contains 16 residues. The CDR3 region is CASSRGAVYSNQPQHF. For the CDR3, the DNA is TGTGCCAGCAGCCGAGGGGCAGTCTATAGCAATCAGCCCCAGCATTTT.

At least ten counts were recorded for this clonotype. This sequence joins TRBV29-1 and TRBJ2-1, with D tentatively TRBD2 (5 bases). Germline V gives CDR1 SQVTM, CDR2 ANQGSEA. The ends were cut back, 2 bases at V and 7 bases at J, with 6 bases in the middle. The CDR3 length is 11 residues. The CDR3 spells CSVERGNEQFF. In DNA form, the CDR3 reads TGCAGCGTTGAACGCGGGAATGAGCAGTTCTTC.

This clonotype appeared a few times. The J gene is TRBJ1-4, the V gene TRBV29-1; D gene ambiguous. The V gene lost 4 bases and the J gene lost 1 base, with 13 bases spanning the gap. The CDR3 runs to 15 residues. Germline values: CDR1 SQVTM, CDR2 ANQGSEA. The CDR3 coding sequence is TGCAGCGTTGCCGACGGGGTAGTAACTAATGAAAAACTGTTTTTT. Translation gives CSVADGVVTNEKLFF.

About this clonotype itself: This may stem from a read error, because a much larger clone lies one nucleotide away. The J gene is TRBJ1-1, the V gene TRBV6-5; weak D call: TRBD1 (6 bases). This CDR3 region has 11 residues. Germline CDR1 MNHEY, CDR2 SVGAGI. The CDR3 DNA reads as TGTACCAGCATCGGGACACTTGAAGCTTTCTTT. Its protein product is CTSIGTLEAFF.

This clonotype has at least ten counts. This chain joins TRBV3-1 and TRBJ2-7; 7 bases align to TRBD1. V lost 2 bases, J lost 8 bases, and 6 bases stayed unmatched. CDR1 and CDR2 from the germline V gene are LGHDT and YNNKEL (reference sequence). The CDR3 extends over 13 amino acids. CDR3 sequence: CASSQRQGVKQYF. The CDR3 nucleotides read TGTGCCAGCAGCCAAAGGCAGGGGGTGAAGCAGTACTTC.